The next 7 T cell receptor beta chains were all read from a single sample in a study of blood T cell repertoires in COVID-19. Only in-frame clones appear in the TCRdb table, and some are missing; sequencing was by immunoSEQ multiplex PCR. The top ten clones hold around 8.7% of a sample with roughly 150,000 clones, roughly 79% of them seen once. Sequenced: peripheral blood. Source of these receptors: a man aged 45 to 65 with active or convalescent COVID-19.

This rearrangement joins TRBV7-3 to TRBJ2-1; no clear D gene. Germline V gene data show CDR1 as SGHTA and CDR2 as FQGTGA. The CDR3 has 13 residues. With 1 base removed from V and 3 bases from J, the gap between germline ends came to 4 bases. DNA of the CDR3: TGTGCCAGCAGCTTAAACGGCTACAATGAGCAGTTCTTC. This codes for CASSLNGYNEQFF.

The CDR3 sequence is CASSYGQGSYEQYF. CDR3 DNA: TGTGCCAGCAGTTACGGACAGGGATCGTACGAGCAGTACTTC. V and J are TRBV6-5 and TRBJ2-7; 8 bases agree with TRBD1. V gave up 2 bases and J gave up 4 bases; unmatched junction bases: 4. CDR1 and CDR2 (germline): MNHEY, SVGAGI. The CDR3 runs 14 residues.

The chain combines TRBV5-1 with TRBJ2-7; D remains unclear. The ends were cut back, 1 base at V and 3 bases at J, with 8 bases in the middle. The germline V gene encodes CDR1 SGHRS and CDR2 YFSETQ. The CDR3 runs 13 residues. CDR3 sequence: CASSLRQVYEQYF. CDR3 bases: TGCGCCAGCAGCTTGAGGCAGGTCTACGAGCAGTACTTC.

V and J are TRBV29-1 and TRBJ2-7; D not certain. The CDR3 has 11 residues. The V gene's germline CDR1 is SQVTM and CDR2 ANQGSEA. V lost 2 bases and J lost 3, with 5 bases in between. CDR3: CSVESNYEQYF. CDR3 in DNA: TGCAGCGTTGAATCCAACTACGAGCAGTACTTC.

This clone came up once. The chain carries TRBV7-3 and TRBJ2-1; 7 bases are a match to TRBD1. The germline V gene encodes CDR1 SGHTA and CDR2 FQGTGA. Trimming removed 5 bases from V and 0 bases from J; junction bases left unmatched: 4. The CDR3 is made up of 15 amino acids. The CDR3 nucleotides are TGTGCCAGCAGCACAGGGGTAGGCTCCTACAATGAGCAGTTCTTC. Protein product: CASSTGVGSYNEQFF.

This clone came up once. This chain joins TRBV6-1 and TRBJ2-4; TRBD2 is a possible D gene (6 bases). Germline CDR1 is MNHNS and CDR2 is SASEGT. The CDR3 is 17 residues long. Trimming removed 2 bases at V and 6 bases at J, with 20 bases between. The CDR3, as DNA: TGTGCCAGCAGTGAAACCCCACGGACGGGGGTCGGAAACATTCAGTACTTC. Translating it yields CASSETPRTGVGNIQYF.

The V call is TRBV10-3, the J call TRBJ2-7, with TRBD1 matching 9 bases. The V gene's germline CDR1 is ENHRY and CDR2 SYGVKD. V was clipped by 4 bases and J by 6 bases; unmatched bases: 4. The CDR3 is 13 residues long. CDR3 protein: CAISVGQGSEQYF. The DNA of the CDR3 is TGTGCCATCAGTGTGGGACAGGGCTCCGAGCAGTACTTC.